This T cell receptor beta chain was recovered during a study of CD8 T cells in Susac syndrome. The CDR3 spans 13 residues. Germline assignment: CDR1 MNHEY and CDR2 SMNVEV (reference sequence). V was cut by 6 bases and J by 3 bases, with 11 bases left in between. Sequencing of TCR beta was performed on blood CD8+ and CD4+ T cells. The multiple sclerosis control cohort comprised treatment-naive individuals presenting with stable or active relapsing-remitting disease. The TEMRA cells underwent FACS enrichment, while the CD8+ and CD4+ T cells underwent negative isolation. RNA totalling roughly 0.45 to 1 ug underwent reverse transcription with random hexamers. Amplification of the TCR beta CDR3 was carried out by immunoSEQ multiplex PCR, which spanned a total of 54 Vbeta and 13 Jbeta segments. TCRdb passed the immunoSEQ multiplex PCR reads through MiXCR, listing each CDR3 protein once. The sample has about 430,000 distinct CDR3 sequences, 85% to 90% seen once.

The clonotype originates from a human donor with multiple sclerosis. The sequenced sample was CD8+ T cells from PBMCs. The rearrangement joins TRBV27 to TRBJ1-2, with D uncertain. DNA of the CDR3: TGTGCCAGCAGCCCCGCAGTGGACTATGGCTACACCTTC. Its translation: CASSPAVDYGYTF.